Sequencing of this TCR beta chain was carried out in a study of OX40 agonist ivuxolimab in advanced cancers. CDR1 and CDR2 from the germline V gene are LNHDA and SQIVND (reference sequence). V was cut by 8 bases and J by 4 bases, with 20 bases left in between. CDR3 length: 15 amino acids. Study-level points and caveats: Within 6 weeks, CD4+ and CD8+ blood T cells expanded clonally at 0.1 to 3.0 mg/kg.

Using immunoSEQ multiplex PCR, the repertoire was profiled, and TCRdb retains in-frame clones only, with some absent. The table has over 55,000 clones, 65% to 90% seen once; the top ten hold around 0.7%. As for this clone: The antigen is undetermined.

This sequence originates from an adult with an advanced solid tumor such as melanoma, head and neck, liver or kidney cancer. The sequencing used CD4+ or CD8+ T cells sorted from blood, collected in a trial of the OX40 agonist ivuxolimab. The genes are TRBV19 and TRBJ1-1, with TRBD1 as a possible D gene (6 bases). The CDR3 nucleotides are TGTGCCAGTTTCATTTCAGGGGTCGTCAGCACTGAAGCTTTCTTT. This gives the protein CASFISGVVSTEAFF. Using reference TRBV19 and TRBJ1-1 for the parts outside the CDR3, the full variable domain is DGGITQSPKYLFRKEGQNVTLSCEQNLNHDAMYWYRQDPGQGLRLIYYSQIVNDFQKGDIAEGYSVSREKKESFPLTVTSAQKNPTAFYLCASFISGVVSTEAFFGQGTRLTVV.